This T cell receptor (beta chain) emerged from a study of blood T cell repertoires in COVID-19. Study context: The study drew acute and convalescent COVID-19 samples from the United States, Italy and Spain.

Enrolled through a virtual design, the participants were between 18 and 89 years of age and came from 24 US areas. Self-reported history from a screening survey and questionnaire set each donor's cohort. All exposed participants met a person with COVID-19 within 2 weeks before entering the study. Assay: immunoSEQ multiplex PCR; the TCRdb copy retains only in-frame clones and omits some. Of some 240,000 clones listed, 70% to 90% are singletons. Between the trimmed V and J ends, which lost 4 bases and 10 bases, there was a span of 17 bases. Germline V gene data show CDR1 as SGHDT and CDR2 as YYEEEE. There are 13 residues in the CDR3.

The chain combines TRBV5-6 with TRBJ2-5; no reliable D call. This TCR was recovered from a woman aged 45-65 years who had been exposed to COVID-19. The sequenced material came from PBMCs or T cells enriched from blood (not recorded which). CDR3: CASSSWAVSYQYF. In DNA, the CDR3 is TGTGCCAGCAGCAGCTGGGCAGTCAGCTACCAGTACTTC.